Sequencing of this T cell receptor (beta chain) was carried out in a study of T cell responses to AZD1222 COVID-19 vaccine. Findings and limits, study-wide: Across spike, vaccine-associated CD4 TCRs were found, dominant at 160-218 and 743-854. Nearly half of unique spike-specific TCRs reportedly avoided B.1.351 and B.1.1.7 mutated regions.

Here immunoSEQ multiplex PCR was the method, and the copy in TCRdb shows in-frame clones only, minus some. The table has about 140,000 clones, approximately 91% seen once. Trimming took off 1 base at V and 0 bases at J, with 9 bases between the two ends. CDR3 size: 16 residues. From germline, CDR1 is SGHAT and CDR2 FQNNGV. Comments on this clone: The antigen is not known.

The chain links TRBV11-2 to TRBJ1-4; D remains ambiguous. Sequencing used peripheral blood, obtained on day 0 of AZD1222 vaccination. The clonotype originates from an adult in good health. CDR3 sequence reads: CASSLGATATNEKLFF. The DNA for the CDR3 is TGTGCCAGCAGCTTAGGGGCTACAGCAACTAATGAAAAACTGTTTTTT.